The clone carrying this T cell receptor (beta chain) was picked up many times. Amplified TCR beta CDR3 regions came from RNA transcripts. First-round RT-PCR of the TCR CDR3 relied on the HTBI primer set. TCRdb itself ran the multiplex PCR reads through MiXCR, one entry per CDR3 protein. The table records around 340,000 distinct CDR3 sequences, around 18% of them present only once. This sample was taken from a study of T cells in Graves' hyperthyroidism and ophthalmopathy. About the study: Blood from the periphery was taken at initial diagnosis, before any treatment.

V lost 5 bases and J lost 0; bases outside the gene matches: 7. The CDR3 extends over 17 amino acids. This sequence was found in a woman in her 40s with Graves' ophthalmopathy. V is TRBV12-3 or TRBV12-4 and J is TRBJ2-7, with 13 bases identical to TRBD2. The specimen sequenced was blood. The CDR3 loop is CASSPGLAGDPSYEQYF. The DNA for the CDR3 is TGTGCCAGCAGTCCTGGACTAGCGGGAGATCCCTCCTACGAGCAGTACTTC.